The 26 T cell receptor beta chains below all came from one sample that was sequenced in a study of identical twins. Via MiXCR, TCRdb re-called the 5' RACE reads, giving one row per CDR3 protein. The sample carries hundreds of thousands of distinct CDR3 sequences, around 20% recorded once. These data were also filed under a second study, of T cells expressing NK-cell markers.

The sequenced sample was PBMCs. The receptor source for this set is a woman aged 18-30 years in good health.

At least ten counts were recorded for this clonotype. The chain is built from TRBV10-3 and TRBJ2-5; 7 nucleotides line up with TRBD2. The CDR3 contains 12 residues. The germline V gene encodes CDR1 ENHRY and CDR2 SYGVKD. With V trimmed by 8 bases and J by 7 bases, 7 bases remained unmatched. The CDR3 is CAIGGDARTQYF. DNA of the CDR3: TGTGCCATCGGGGGGGACGCGAGGACCCAGTACTTC.

A few counts support this clonotype. This chain connects TRBV3-1 to TRBJ2-7, with D perhaps matching TRBD2 (6 bases). The length of the CDR3 is 14 residues. Germline CDR1 is LGHDT and CDR2 is YNNKEL (reference sequence). The V end was cut by 2 bases, the J end by 5 bases, with 13 bases between. DNA of the CDR3: TGTGCCAGCAGCCAAAGTGCCGGGGGACACGAGCAGTACTTC. It encodes CASSQSAGGHEQYF.

The chain employs TRBV6-5 and TRBJ2-7; 9 bases fit TRBD2. Germline assignment: CDR1 MNHEY and CDR2 SVGAGI. Unmatched junction bases numbered 9, after V lost 0 bases and J lost 6 bases. This CDR3 region has 16 residues. The CDR3 DNA sequence: TGTGCCAGCAGTTACTCGAAGACTAGCGGCCTTATCGAGCAGTACTTC. It encodes CASSYSKTSGLIEQYF.

V and J are TRBV2 and TRBJ2-7, with TRBD2 matching over 8 bases. V lost 5 bases and J lost 2; bases outside the gene matches: 8. The germline CDR1 and CDR2 sequences are SNHLY and FYNNEI. This CDR3 comprises 15 residues. CDR3 coding DNA: TGTGCCAGCAGTCCAGAGGTACTAGCGGCCTACGAGCAGTACTTC. It yields the protein CASSPEVLAAYEQYF.

This clonotype came up a few times. J is TRBJ2-5 and V is TRBV7-3; D not certain. V lost 3 bases and J lost 5, with 10 bases in between. The CDR3 sequence is 13 residues long. The V gene's germline CDR1 is SGHTA and CDR2 FQGTGA. The CDR3 DNA is TGTGCCAGCAGCTTGAGAATGGGGGAGACCCAGTACTTC. Amino acids: CASSLRMGETQYF.

V and J are TRBV5-1 and TRBJ1-1; D is ambiguous. The CDR3 has 13 amino acids. V lost 6 bases and J lost 1, with 10 bases in between. Germline CDR1 and CDR2: SGHRS and YFSETQ. The CDR3 sequence: CASTSTANTEAFF. CDR3 DNA: TGCGCCAGCACCTCGACGGCGAACACTGAAGCTTTCTTT.

This clonotype appeared a single time. This rearrangement joins TRBV27 to TRBJ1-4; the D is unclear. CDR1 and CDR2 (germline): MNHEY, SMNVEV (reference sequence). The V and J ends lost 4 bases and 4 bases respectively, with 10 bases between them. There are 14 residues in the CDR3. The CDR3 sequence: CASSYGISNEKLFF. DNA for the CDR3: TGTGCCAGCAGTTACGGGATAAGTAATGAAAAACTGTTTTTT.

The CDR3 sequence is CASSFFLGLYNEQFF. The DNA of the CDR3 is TGTGCCAGCAGTTTTTTTCTAGGGCTTTACAATGAGCAGTTCTTC. This chain connects TRBV12-3 or TRBV12-4 to TRBJ2-1, with unresolved D. Trimming cost V 3 bases and J 4 bases, with 13 bases left between them. The CDR3 has 15 amino acids.

In its sample, this clonotype was seen a few times. CDR3 sequence (DNA): TGCGCCAGCAGCTCTGGGGCCGGGACTAGCGGGAGAGATGAGCAGTTCTTC. Its translation: CASSSGAGTSGRDEQFF. The V and J genes are TRBV5-1 and TRBJ2-1; TRBD2 matches 14 bases. The trim removed 3 bases at V and 8 bases at J, leaving 10 bases unmatched. The CDR3 sequence is 17 residues long. Germline CDR1 and CDR2: SGHRS and YFSETQ.

This clonotype was observed a handful of times. The genes are TRBV20-1 and TRBJ1-4; no clear D gene. Trimming removed 2 bases at V and 4 bases at J, with 11 bases between. Germline CDR1 is DFQATT and CDR2 is SNEGSKA (reference sequence). CDR3 size: 14 residues. As DNA, the CDR3 is TGCAGTGCTAGACGGGGTGGAGGTAATGAAAAACTGTTTTTT. It encodes CSARRGGGNEKLFF.

This chain links TRBV6-1 with TRBJ1-1, with 7 bases fitting TRBD1. Looked up from germline, CDR1 is MNHNS and CDR2 is SASEGT. This CDR3 has 15 residues. Unmatched junction bases numbered 10, after V lost 6 bases and J lost 3 bases. CDR3 protein: CASRPAGGGDTEAFF. The CDR3 DNA follows: TGTGCCAGCAGACCCGCAGGGGGTGGAGACACTGAAGCTTTCTTT.

The J gene is TRBJ2-1, the V gene TRBV10-3; TRBD2 aligns across 8 bases. The V gene end was trimmed by 7 bases and the J gene end by 4 bases; junction bases not matched to a gene: 15. Germline CDR1 ENHRY, CDR2 SYGVKD. CDR3 length equals 17 residues. The CDR3, as DNA: TGTGCCATCAACCCCTCTGGAGCGGGAGTGTCTTACAATGAGCAGTTCTTC. This translates into CAINPSGAGVSYNEQFF.

This clonotype was seen a few times. The J gene is TRBJ2-5, the V gene TRBV11-2, with TRBD1 matching over 8 bases. The CDR3 totals 15 residues. J was trimmed by 5 bases and V by 3 bases; bases with no gene match: 8. CDR1 is SGHAT, CDR2 FQNNGV, per germline. The CDR3 coding sequence is TGTGCCAGCAGCTTCCAGACAGGGGCAGGGGAGACCCAGTACTTC. It translates to CASSFQTGAGETQYF.

This clonotype appeared a few times. J is TRBJ2-1 and V is TRBV24-1, with 8 bases identical to TRBD2. Germline assignment: CDR1 KGHDR and CDR2 SFDVKD. The CDR3 spans 16 residues. Unmatched junction bases numbered 8, after V lost 5 bases and J lost 3 bases. As DNA, the CDR3 is TGTGCCACCAGTGGTTCAGCGGGAGAAAGCTACAATGAGCAGTTCTTC. Translation: CATSGSAGESYNEQFF.

This clonotype was observed a few times. The chain joins TRBV3-1 to TRBJ2-1, with D perhaps TRBD1 or TRBD2 (5 bases each). Germline CDR1 is LGHDT and CDR2 is YNNKEL (reference sequence). The CDR3 covers 15 residues. The V gene lost 5 bases and the J gene lost 2 bases, with 13 bases spanning the gap. The CDR3: CASSYPRGPYNEQFF. The CDR3 nucleotides read TGTGCCAGCAGCTACCCGAGGGGACCCTACAATGAGCAGTTCTTC.

The V gene is TRBV10-1, the J gene TRBJ2-7; D gene unclear. The CDR3 runs 14 residues. Germline loops: CDR1 WNHNN, CDR2 SYGVQD (reference sequence). V gave up 6 bases and J gave up 6 bases, with 18 bases separating them. In nucleotides, the CDR3 is TGCGCCAGCAGCCCAGTGGTGGGGAAGGTCGAGCAGTACTTC. The encoded protein is CASSPVVGKVEQYF.

The chain uses TRBV29-1 and TRBJ2-5, with TRBD2 as a possible D gene (6 bases). CDR3 length: 15 amino acids. V lost 8 bases and J lost 1, with 20 bases in between. CDR1 SQVTM and CDR2 ANQGSEA come from the germline V gene. The CDR3 DNA is TGCAGCATAACTCCTTCGGGGGTACTCCAAGAGACCCAGTACTTC. Translation gives CSITPSGVLQETQYF.

In this sample, this clonotype turned up many times. The chain recombines TRBV24-1 with TRBJ2-1, with 15 bases lining up with TRBD2. After removal of 4 bases from V and 8 bases from J, the junction contained 5 bases not matched to a gene. This CDR3 region has 16 residues. In germline, CDR1 is KGHDR, CDR2 SFDVKD. The chain's CDR3 is CATSDAGTSGRYEQFF. The CDR3 DNA sequence: TGTGCCACCAGTGACGCCGGGACTAGCGGGAGGTATGAGCAGTTCTTC.

V and J are TRBV5-6 and TRBJ2-7, with no clear D. CDR1 and CDR2 from the germline V gene are SGHDT and YYEEEE. Trimming left V 4 bases short and J 0 bases short, with 14 bases between. This CDR3 is built from 15 residues. CDR3 DNA sequence: TGTGCCAGCAGCACGGGTCGGACGAGCTCCTACGAGCAGTACTTC. Amino acid sequence: CASSTGRTSSYEQYF.

This clonotype was counted many times. The chain links TRBV7-6 to TRBJ1-2; the D gene is possibly TRBD1 (6 bases). Germline-derived CDR1 and CDR2 are SGHVS and FNYEAQ. This CDR3 comprises 16 residues. V dropped 5 bases and J dropped 7 bases, with 23 bases sitting between them. DNA of the CDR3: TGTGCCAGCAGCAGTTGGCCCAGGGGCAAGGACGCTGGCTACACCTTC. Translation gives CASSSWPRGKDAGYTF. Together with reference TRBV7-6 and TRBJ1-2, the CDR3 gives the full variable domain: GAGVSQSPRYKVTKRGQDVALRCDPISGHVSLYWYRQALGQGPEFLTYFNYEAQQDKSGLPNDRFSAERPEGSISTLTIQRTEQRDSAMYRCASSSWPRGKDAGYTFGSGTRLTVV.

This clonotype was picked up many times. The chain employs TRBV6-5 and TRBJ2-1; D may correspond to TRBD1 or TRBD2 (5 bases each). V lost 2 bases to trimming and J lost 12 bases, with 17 bases between them. Germline CDR1 is MNHEY and CDR2 is SVGAGI. CDR3 size: 14 residues. CDR3 loop: CASSYAEGPLGQFF. The CDR3 bases are TGTGCCAGCAGTTACGCCGAGGGACCGTTGGGGCAGTTCTTC.

The chain uses TRBV27 and TRBJ2-7; the D call may be TRBD1 or TRBD2 (5 bases each). This CDR3 comprises 13 residues. Germline lookup yields CDR1 MNHEY and CDR2 SMNVEV (reference sequence). V was pared by 6 bases and J by 5 bases, with 14 bases between. The CDR3 loop reads CASSSGPFDEQYF. Written as DNA, the CDR3 is TGTGCCAGCAGCTCGGGACCCTTCGACGAGCAGTACTTC.

A few counts support this clonotype. This chain joins TRBV20-1 and TRBJ2-1; D not resolved. Per the germline V gene, CDR1 is DFQATT and CDR2 is SNEGSKA (reference sequence). The CDR3 covers 13 residues. Trimming removed 5 bases from V and 0 bases from J, with 8 bases in between. CDR3 coding DNA: TGCAGTGCTTTATTCAGCTCCTACAATGAGCAGTTCTTC. It translates to CSALFSSYNEQFF.

The V call is TRBV7-9, the J call TRBJ1-3; tentative D call: TRBD1 (6 bases). Trimming removed 4 bases from V and 2 bases from J, with 12 bases in between. Germline V gene data show CDR1 as SEHNR and CDR2 as FQNEAQ (reference sequence). The CDR3 is 15 amino acids. The CDR3 coding sequence is TGTGCCAGCAGCTCACAGACAGGTCCTGGAAACACCATATATTTT. Residues: CASSSQTGPGNTIYF.

V is TRBV6-1 and J is TRBJ2-5; D is unclear. CDR1 is MNHNS and CDR2 is SASEGT in the germline V gene. The V end lost 6 bases, the J end lost 7 bases, and 15 bases lay between the germline ends. This CDR3 has 13 residues. CDR3 in amino acids: CASSQVGFGTQYF. CDR3 DNA sequence: TGTGCCAGCAGCCAAGTAGGGTTCGGGACCCAGTACTTC.

The sample holds many counts of this clonotype. The chain recombines TRBV12-3 or TRBV12-4 with TRBJ2-2; 10 bases map to TRBD1. The CDR3 has 12 residues. Trimming cost V 8 bases and J 6 bases; bases outside gene matches: 0. The DNA of the CDR3 is TGTGCCAGCGGGACAGGGGCCGGGGAGCTGTTTTTT. Its protein product is CASGTGAGELFF.